The 14 T cell receptor beta chains presented below share a single source sample, sequenced in a study of T cell repertoires in cytomegalovirus infection. TCRdb analysed the reads with MiXCR anew, one entry per CDR3 protein. This table has approximately 910,000 distinct CDR3 sequences, approximately 31% appearing once. Antigens of these TCRs are unknown. The sample in question was cultured CD8+ T cells from PBMCs, obtained from culture after CMV antigen stimulation. Receptors were obtained from a human donor in good health (CMV status not recorded). Some clones in this sample may be carry-over from other donors' samples.

V gene TRBV6-4 combines with J gene TRBJ1-4, with D tentatively TRBD1 (5 bases). V was clipped by 0 bases and J by 12 bases, with 8 bases between them. The CDR3 contains 12 residues. CDR1 and CDR2 (germline): MRHNA, SNTAGT. The CDR3 coding sequence is TGTGCCAGCAGTGACTCGGGGGAACAACTGTTTTTT. Translated, it gives CASSDSGEQLFF.

This chain's CDR3 is CASSLEWAHGELFF. The CDR3, as DNA: TGCGCCAGCAGCTTGGAATGGGCCCACGGGGAGCTGTTTTTT. The chain recombines TRBV5-1 with TRBJ2-2, with D unclear. The CDR3 is 14 residues long. V was clipped by 0 bases and J by 7 bases, with 10 bases between them. The germline gives CDR1 SGHRS, CDR2 YFSETQ.

This clonotype was counted once. The chain carries TRBV20-1 and TRBJ2-1; 7 positions agree with TRBD1. There are 16 residues in the CDR3. J gave up 3 bases and V 0 bases, and 8 bases lay outside the gene matches. In germline, CDR1 is DFQATT, CDR2 SNEGSKA (reference sequence). CDR3 coding DNA: TGCAGTGCTAGAGATATGCGACAGGGTAACTACAATGAGCAGTTCTTC. This translates into CSARDMRQGNYNEQFF.

This clonotype was picked up one time. This chain links TRBV7-6 with TRBJ1-5; D remains ambiguous. V lost 3 bases, J lost 7 bases, and 13 bases lay in between. Germline V gives CDR1 SGHVS, CDR2 FNYEAQ. This CDR3 comprises 14 residues. The CDR3 loop reads CASSFLRGPQPQHF. CDR3 coding DNA: TGTGCCAGCAGCTTCCTCCGAGGCCCCCAGCCCCAGCATTTT. The full variable domain, its missing parts supplied by reference TRBV7-6 and TRBJ1-5, is GAGVSQSPRYKVTKRGQDVALRCDPISGHVSLYWYRQALGQGPEFLTYFNYEAQQDKSGLPNDRFSAERPEGSISTLTIQRTEQRDSAMYRCASSFLRGPQPQHFGDGTRLSIL.

This clonotype was picked up a small number of times. V and J are TRBV4-2 and TRBJ1-5; D gene uncertain. Germline values: CDR1 LGHNA, CDR2 YNFKEQ. V lost 1 base, J lost 5 bases, and 9 bases lay in between. This CDR3 region has 14 residues. CDR3 nucleotide sequence: TGTGCCAGCAGCCAAGGCACAGTTTATCAGCCCCAGCATTTT. This codes for CASSQGTVYQPQHF.

This clonotype was counted only a few times. The V and J genes are TRBV7-2 and TRBJ2-2; D unresolved. The CDR3 has 11 residues. Trimming shortened V by 9 bases and J by 6 bases, and 8 bases separated the two germline ends. Germline values: CDR1 SGHTA, CDR2 FQGNSA. The CDR3 is CASLPSGELFF. The DNA of the CDR3 is TGTGCCAGTCTCCCTTCCGGGGAGCTGTTTTTT.

This chain links TRBV4-1 with TRBJ1-4; tentative D call: TRBD1 (5 bases). The CDR3 has 14 amino acids. The V gene's germline CDR1 is MGHRA and CDR2 YSYEKL. V gave up 2 bases and J gave up 10 bases, with 14 bases separating them. CDR3 nucleotide sequence: TGCGCCAGCAGCCAACGACCGGGACCAGGAAAACTGTTTTTT. Its protein product is CASSQRPGPGKLFF.

The chain carries TRBV29-1 and TRBJ2-3; D perhaps matches TRBD1 (6 bases). This CDR3 is built from 13 residues. Deletions cut 7 bases from V and 2 bases from J, with 13 bases between. Germline assignment: CDR1 SQVTM and CDR2 ANQGSEA. CDR3 sequence reads: CSAPRDNTDTQYF. The CDR3 nucleotides are TGCAGCGCGCCCCGGGACAACACAGATACGCAGTATTTT.

This clonotype has at least ten counts. This chain connects TRBV7-2 to TRBJ2-3; a possible D gene is TRBD2 (6 bases). V was trimmed by 3 bases and J by 6 bases, leaving 13 bases between them. The V gene's germline CDR1 is SGHTA and CDR2 FQGNSA. CDR3 length equals 14 residues. CDR3 DNA: TGTGCCAGCAGCTTGGCGGGGACGGTGGATACGCAGTATTTT. Residues: CASSLAGTVDTQYF.

The rearrangement links TRBV15 to TRBJ1-2; D uncertain. In germline, CDR1 is LNHNV, CDR2 YYDKDF (reference sequence). V was trimmed by 2 bases and J by 2 bases, leaving 3 bases between them. This CDR3 is built from 12 residues. The CDR3 coding sequence is TGTGCCACCAGCAGACGGAACTATGGCTACACCTTC. Protein: CATSRRNYGYTF.

This chain connects TRBV27 to TRBJ1-1; D is unclear. The germline V and J ends were trimmed by 1 base and 5 bases, with 11 bases remaining between them. Germline lookup yields CDR1 MNHEY and CDR2 SMNVEV (reference sequence). This CDR3 region has 14 residues. Here the CDR3 reads CASSLWPLGTEAFF. CDR3 DNA sequence: TGTGCCAGCAGTTTATGGCCTCTAGGGACTGAAGCTTTCTTT.

The chain recombines TRBV7-9 with TRBJ1-4; no reliable D call. V was clipped by 7 bases and J by 8 bases, with 14 bases between them. CDR1 and CDR2 (germline): SEHNR, FQNEAQ (reference sequence). CDR3 length: 13 amino acids. CDR3 sequence reads: CASNHGFGEKLFF. As DNA, the CDR3 is TGTGCCAGCAATCACGGGTTCGGAGAAAAACTGTTTTTT.

Notes on this clonotype: A much more abundant neighbour one base away suggests this may be a read error. This chain joins TRBV7-2 and TRBJ2-5; 8 bases fit TRBD2. Germline CDR1 and CDR2: SGHTA and FQGNSA. V dropped 1 base and J dropped 6; count of bases not matched to a gene: 10. The CDR3 has 16 amino acids. CDR3: CASSLVLAEVRQTQYF. The CDR3 DNA follows: TGTGCCAGCAGCTTAGTACTAGCGGAAGTGAGACAGACCCAGTACTTC.

This clonotype appeared a few times. J is TRBJ1-2 and V is TRBV12-3 or TRBV12-4; TRBD1 aligns across 7 bases. CDR3 length equals 15 residues. V lost 3 bases to trimming and J lost 5 bases; unmatched junction nucleotides: 9. The CDR3 loop reads CASSFTLTGRYGYTF. The CDR3 nucleotides read TGTGCCAGCAGTTTTACCCTGACAGGGCGATATGGCTACACCTTC.